The T cell receptor (beta chain) under discussion was sequenced for a study of blood T cell repertoires in COVID-19. Participant-reported clinical history was the basis for cohort assignment. Trimming left V 0 bases short and J 4 bases short, with 12 bases between. The length of the CDR3 is 15 residues. Germline CDR1 reads MNHNS; CDR2 reads SASEGT. Produced via immunoSEQ multiplex PCR; TCRdb's table is partial and in-frame only. The sample carries about 400,000 clones, approximately 88% recorded once. The receptor comes from a middle-aged woman with acute COVID-19. The chain links TRBV6-1 to TRBJ1-2, with D maybe TRBD1 (5 bases). Sequencing used PBMCs or T cells enriched from blood (not recorded which). The CDR3 bases are TGTGCCAGCAGTGAAGCGAATGCGCAGGGCTATGGCTACACCTTC. As protein: CASSEANAQGYGYTF.